The next 18 T cell receptor beta chains were all read from a single sample in a study of T cell repertoires in cytomegalovirus infection. TCRdb independently ran MiXCR on the reads; one entry per CDR3 protein. There are fewer than 350,000 distinct CDR3 sequences in the sample; about 28% occur only once, and around 18% lies in the top ten. These receptors' antigens are unknown. The sample consisted of cultured PBMCs, taken from culture after CMV antigen stimulation. The receptors originated from a human donor in good health (CMV status not recorded). Some clones in this sample may be carry-over from other donors' samples.

The chain combines TRBV20-1 with TRBJ1-1, with D tentatively TRBD1 (6 bases). The CDR3 runs to 13 residues. The germline V gene has CDR1 DFQATT and CDR2 SNEGSKA (reference sequence). V shed 6 bases and J shed 7 bases, with 18 bases lying between them. This CDR3 reads CSADGDRGFEAFF. The CDR3 bases are TGCAGTGCCGACGGGGATAGGGGGTTTGAAGCTTTCTTT.

This chain links TRBV12-3 or TRBV12-4 with TRBJ1-5; TRBD1 aligns across 10 bases. CDR3 length equals 15 residues. The J segment lost 5 bases and the V segment lost 5 bases, leaving 6 bases of the junction unmatched. Here the CDR3 DNA reads TGTGCCAGCAGTGACAGGGGGCCCTCCGATCAGCCCCAGCATTTT. This gives the protein CASSDRGPSDQPQHF.

J is TRBJ1-2 and V is TRBV6-1; D is undetermined. This CDR3 is built from 12 residues. Trimming removed 7 bases at V and 8 bases at J, with 14 bases between. Germline V gene data show CDR1 as MNHNS and CDR2 as SASEGT. The CDR3 region is CASTQKVEGYTF. In DNA form, the CDR3 reads TGTGCCAGCACCCAAAAGGTGGAAGGCTACACCTTC.

The V and J genes are TRBV25-1 and TRBJ2-1, with 8 positions matching TRBD2. The CDR3 is made up of 15 amino acids. V lost 6 bases and J lost 7; bases outside the gene matches: 11. Germline loops: CDR1 MGHDK, CDR2 SYGVNS. CDR3 bases: TGTGCCAGCAGCCCCCCAGCGGGGGTGAATAATGAGCAGTTCTTC. Translation gives CASSPPAGVNNEQFF.

This chain joins TRBV15 and TRBJ1-1; tentatively, D is TRBD1 (6 bases). This CDR3 is built from 16 residues. Germline loops: CDR1 LNHNV, CDR2 YYDKDF (reference sequence). V dropped 0 bases and J dropped 3 bases, with 14 bases sitting between them. The CDR3 here is CATSRDGGETYTEAFF. CDR3 coding DNA: TGTGCCACCAGCAGAGATGGGGGCGAGACCTACACTGAAGCTTTCTTT.

The V call is TRBV7-9, the J call TRBJ1-3; TRBD1 might be the D (6 bases). Deletions cut 4 bases from V and 0 bases from J, with 13 bases between. Germline assignment: CDR1 SEHNR and CDR2 FQNEAQ (reference sequence). The CDR3 covers 16 residues. CDR3 amino acids: CASSSGQFFSGNTIYF. CDR3 nucleotide sequence: TGTGCCAGCAGCTCCGGACAGTTCTTCTCTGGAAACACCATATATTTT.

This clonotype was seen a few times. J is TRBJ2-1 and V is TRBV7-9; D ambiguous. Germline CDR1 is SEHNR and CDR2 is FQNEAQ (reference sequence). Trimming pared 5 bases from V and 2 bases from J, leaving 13 bases between. The CDR3 is made up of 15 amino acids. The CDR3: CASSNRVAPYNEQFF. The CDR3 region has the DNA TGTGCCAGCAGCAACCGGGTAGCCCCCTACAATGAGCAGTTCTTC.

The chain joins TRBV7-9 to TRBJ2-7; D may match TRBD1 or TRBD2 (8 bases each). Deletions cut 5 bases from V and 3 bases from J, with 23 bases between. The CDR3 is 17 residues long. Per germline, CDR1 SEHNR and CDR2 FQNEAQ (reference sequence). CDR3 DNA sequence: TGTGCCAGCAGCCGACAGGGGAGTGGTAGCGGGAACTACGAGCAGTACTTC. Its translation: CASSRQGSGSGNYEQYF.

This clonotype was picked up many times. The CDR3 DNA reads TGTGCCAGCAGTTCCTGGACAAGCCCCATGAACACTGAAGCTTTCTTT. Its translation: CASSSWTSPMNTEAFF. The chain has TRBV6-5 and TRBJ1-1; perhaps TRBD1 as D (5 bases). The CDR3 runs to 16 residues. The germline V and J ends were trimmed by 4 bases and 0 bases, with 15 bases remaining between them. CDR1 is MNHEY, CDR2 SVGAGI, per germline.

The V and J genes are TRBV30 and TRBJ2-1; 7 bases line up with TRBD2. Germline-derived CDR1 and CDR2 are GTSNPN and SVGIG (reference sequence). CDR3 length: 14 amino acids. The ends lost 0 bases at V and 8 bases at J; junction bases unmatched: 7. The CDR3, as DNA: TGTGCCTGGAGTGTAGTGGCGGGAGACTATGAGCAGTTCTTC. Its protein is CAWSVVAGDYEQFF.

This clonotype was seen a handful of times. The J gene is TRBJ2-3, the V gene TRBV6-2 or TRBV6-3; D not resolved. CDR3 length equals 14 residues. CDR1 is MNHEY and CDR2 is SVGEGT in the germline V gene. Between the trimmed V and J ends, which lost 5 bases and 4 bases, there was a span of 13 bases. The CDR3 sequence is CASSPREESDTQYF. CDR3 in DNA: TGTGCCAGCAGTCCGAGAGAGGAGTCAGATACGCAGTATTTT.

Only a few counts were recorded for this clonotype. The chain is built from TRBV6-5 and TRBJ2-7; the D call may be TRBD1 or TRBD2 (5 bases each). CDR1 and CDR2 (germline): MNHEY, SVGAGI. The CDR3 loop spans 15 amino acids. Trimming removed 2 bases from V and 11 bases from J, with 22 bases in between. The CDR3 loop is CASSYGDLVKGIEYF. CDR3 nucleotides: TGTGCCAGCAGTTACGGGGACCTAGTGAAGGGGATTGAGTACTTC.

The rearrangement joins TRBV2 to TRBJ1-4; 7 bases fit TRBD1. The trim removed 7 bases at V and 4 bases at J, leaving 6 bases unmatched. Germline assignment: CDR1 SNHLY and CDR2 FYNNEI. This CDR3 has 14 residues. This CDR3 is CASKPGTDNEKLFF. The CDR3 DNA sequence: TGTGCCAGCAAGCCCGGGACAGATAATGAAAAACTGTTTTTT.

Ten or more counts support this clonotype. The J gene is TRBJ1-1, the V gene TRBV7-2; D call uncertain. The V end was cut by 2 bases, the J end by 1 base, with 8 bases between. The length of the CDR3 is 14 residues. Germline CDR1 is SGHTA and CDR2 is FQGNSA. CDR3 sequence reads: CASSLNQKNTEAFF. Written as DNA, the CDR3 is TGTGCCAGCAGCTTAAATCAGAAGAACACTGAAGCTTTCTTT.

This clonotype was picked up a small number of times. The chain is built from TRBV6-1 and TRBJ2-3; 9 bases match TRBD2. J lost 6 bases, V lost 2 bases, and 9 bases had no gene match. Germline CDR1 and CDR2: MNHNS and SASEGT. The CDR3 length is 16 residues. CDR3 nucleotides: TGTGCCAGCAGTGAATGGCGGGGGGGCCGGGGGGATACGCAGTATTTT. This gives the protein CASSEWRGGRGDTQYF.

This clonotype was seen repeatedly, ten times or more. This chain uses TRBV7-6 with TRBJ2-3; D is unresolved. CDR1 and CDR2 from the germline V gene are SGHVS and FNYEAQ. Trimming stripped 0 bases from V and 4 bases from J, with 11 bases between. The CDR3 extends over 15 amino acids. Written as DNA, the CDR3 is TGTGCCAGCAGCTTAGCTGGAAGTCCCGCAGATACGCAGTATTTT. Translated, it gives CASSLAGSPADTQYF.

There are a few counts of this clonotype. The V call is TRBV29-1, the J call TRBJ1-1; TRBD1 is a possible D gene (5 bases). Germline loops: CDR1 SQVTM, CDR2 ANQGSEA. The CDR3 totals 13 residues. With 3 bases removed from V and 6 bases from J, the gap between germline ends came to 14 bases. The CDR3 DNA is TGCAGCGTTGATCGGGGGGAAGCGGCTGAAGCTTTCTTT. Translation: CSVDRGEAAEAFF.

The V call is TRBV25-1, the J call TRBJ1-2, with 11 bases lining up with TRBD1. The CDR3 spans 14 residues. Per the germline V gene, CDR1 is MGHDK and CDR2 is SYGVNS. V trimming: 5 bases; J trimming: 8 bases; junction bases outside the gene matches: 7. The CDR3 is CASSSRGQGGGYTF. CDR3 bases: TGTGCCAGCAGTTCGAGGGGACAGGGGGGAGGCTACACCTTC.